This T cell receptor beta chain is drawn from a study of beta chain features in type 1 diabetes. Study-level results: Type 1 diabetes patients showed fewer insertions and more deletions at VDJ junctions. There was a moderate but significant shortening of TCRB CDR3s in all four CD4+ subsets of Type 1 diabetes patients.

The sequenced template was cDNA made from the entire isolated RNA. Data came from immunoSEQ multiplex PCR; TCRdb stores just in-frame clones and leaves some out. The sample shows around 300,000 clones, 7% to 9% of them seen only once. As to this clone: Its target is unknown.

Markers CD45RO/CCR7/CD25/CD127/CD95/CD27 served to sort CD4+ naive, central memory, regulatory and stem cell-like memory cells. This TCR was recovered from a woman between 18 and 30 years old in good health. The sample comprised central memory CD4+ T cells from blood.

CDR3 DNA sequence: TGTGCCTGGGGACGTTACTCCTACGAGCAGTACTTC. Translating it yields CAWGRYSYEQYF. V is TRBV30 and J is TRBJ2-7; D gene ambiguous. The CDR3 is made up of 12 amino acids. Germline CDR1 GTSNPN, CDR2 SVGIG (reference sequence). Between the trimmed V and J ends, which lost 5 bases and 0 bases, there was a span of 8 bases.